These 26 T cell receptor beta chains share one sample of origin, sequenced in a study of regulatory T cells in long-lasting Graves disease. HTBI primers from iRepertoire and Arm-PCR of CDR3 regions yielded the TCR beta libraries. Using its own MiXCR run on the multiplex PCR reads, TCRdb lists one record per CDR3 protein. Here the sample spans about 350,000 distinct CDR3 sequences, about a sixth being singletons. The time point: newly diagnosed GD, antithyroid drugs for less than 3 months. The TCR library was prepared using RNA isolated from PBMCs. This sample also appeared in a second study, on T cells in Graves' hyperthyroidism and ophthalmopathy.

The specimen was peripheral blood mononuclear cells (PBMCs), collected at new diagnosis, from a patient treated with antithyroid drugs. These receptors were collected from a woman between 18 and 29 years old with Graves disease.

This clonotype occurred many times. V and J are TRBV11-3 and TRBJ2-3, with a possible D match to TRBD1 (6 bases). Between the trimmed V and J ends, which lost 4 bases and 2 bases, there was a span of 16 bases. The CDR3 contains 16 residues. From germline, CDR1 is SGHNT and CDR2 YENEEA. CDR3 nucleotides: TGTGCCAGCAGCTCCAGCACAGGGTCCCCCACAGATACGCAGTATTTT. It codes for CASSSSTGSPTDTQYF.

Ten or more counts support this clonotype. The chain is built from TRBV10-3 and TRBJ2-5; D ambiguous. V lost 3 bases, J lost 3 bases, and 14 bases lay in between. Germline V gives CDR1 ENHRY, CDR2 SYGVKD. This CDR3 contains 15 residues. In nucleotides, the CDR3 is TGTGCCATCAGTGACCGGACGGCCCAAAAAGAGACCCAGTACTTC. This sequence encodes CAISDRTAQKETQYF.

This clonotype was counted only a few times. The chain couples TRBV5-6 to TRBJ2-2; D possibly matches TRBD1 or TRBD2 (6 bases each). Trimming pared 0 bases from V and 5 bases from J, leaving 14 bases between. There are 16 residues in the CDR3. Germline V CDR1 and CDR2: SGHDT, YYEEEE. CDR3 amino acids: CASSLDGGLWTGELFF. The DNA of the CDR3 is TGTGCCAGCAGCTTGGATGGGGGGCTGTGGACCGGGGAGCTGTTTTTT.

This clonotype occurred a few times. The rearrangement uses TRBV2 and TRBJ1-2; no clear D. The CDR3 loop spans 14 amino acids. CDR1 is SNHLY and CDR2 is FYNNEI in the germline V gene. V was pared by 2 bases and J by 3 bases, with 10 bases between. The CDR3 loop is CASSELRADYGYTF. The CDR3 coding sequence is TGTGCCAGCAGTGAATTACGGGCGGACTATGGCTACACCTTC.

This clonotype has at least ten counts. This chain joins TRBV20-1 and TRBJ2-2, with D maybe TRBD1 (5 bases). The V end lost 6 bases, the J end lost 5 bases, and 16 bases lay between the germline ends. The length of the CDR3 is 14 residues. Germline CDR1 reads DFQATT; CDR2 reads SNEGSKA (reference sequence). CDR3 DNA: TGCAGTGCGAGAAGGGGCGGCGGAACCGGGGAGCTGTTTTTT. Its protein is CSARRGGGTGELFF.

The rearrangement links TRBV3-1 to TRBJ2-2; D gene uncertain. Germline V lookup: CDR1 LGHDT, CDR2 YNNKEL (reference sequence). The CDR3 runs to 14 residues. Deletions cut 1 base from V and 3 bases from J, with 6 bases between. The CDR3 loop reads CASSQAPDTGELFF. For the CDR3, the DNA is TGTGCCAGCAGCCAAGCCCCGGACACCGGGGAGCTGTTTTTT.

This clonotype was seen ten or more times. This chain connects TRBV7-9 to TRBJ2-7, with TRBD1 as a possible D gene (5 bases). CDR1 is SEHNR and CDR2 is FQNEAQ in the germline V gene (reference sequence). This CDR3 spans 14 amino acids. Trimming pared 7 bases from V and 0 bases from J, leaving 13 bases between. The CDR3 DNA follows: TGTGCCAGCAACAAAATAGGGGCCTCCTACGAGCAGTACTTC. Amino acid sequence: CASNKIGASYEQYF.

The rearrangement links TRBV9 to TRBJ2-3; the D gene is possibly TRBD2 (7 bases). V shed 0 bases and J shed 2 bases, with 13 bases lying between them. The CDR3 is 16 residues long. Germline V gene lookup returns CDR1 SGDLS and CDR2 YYNGEE. The CDR3 region is CASSVAEGGTTDTQYF. The CDR3 DNA is TGTGCCAGCAGCGTAGCCGAGGGGGGGACCACAGATACGCAGTATTTT.

This clonotype has ten or more counts. The chain carries TRBV2 and TRBJ1-2, with D maybe TRBD1 (6 bases). The length of the CDR3 is 12 residues. Per germline, CDR1 SNHLY and CDR2 FYNNEI. Trimming stripped 7 bases from V and 9 bases from J, with 15 bases between. Here the CDR3 DNA reads TGTGCCAGCAACGGGGAGGGGGGACGCTACACCTTC. It codes for CASNGEGGRYTF.

This clonotype was picked up many times. The chain carries TRBV19 and TRBJ1-2, with D tentatively TRBD1 (5 bases). The CDR3 consists of 14 residues. CDR1 and CDR2 from the germline V gene are LNHDA and SQIVND (reference sequence). Deletions cut 5 bases from V and 6 bases from J, with 16 bases between. In DNA, the CDR3 is TGTGCCAGTAGTGCCTCCGGGACGGTGGATGGCTACACCTTC. Protein product: CASSASGTVDGYTF.

V is TRBV20-1 and J is TRBJ2-3; the D gene is possibly TRBD2 (6 bases). The CDR3 runs 14 residues. Germline CDR1 DFQATT, CDR2 SNEGSKA (reference sequence). V was clipped by 2 bases and J by 1 base, with 10 bases between them. This chain's CDR3 is CSARRGSGTDTQYF. The CDR3 DNA is TGCAGTGCTAGACGGGGGAGTGGCACAGATACGCAGTATTTT.

At least ten counts were recorded for this clonotype. The chain links TRBV10-1 to TRBJ1-1; a possible D gene is TRBD1 (5 bases). The germline V and J ends were trimmed by 6 bases and 1 base, with 9 bases remaining between them. The CDR3 is 13 amino acids. The germline gives CDR1 WNHNN, CDR2 SYGVQD (reference sequence). Written as DNA, the CDR3 is TGCGCCAGCAGACGACAGAGGAACACTGAAGCTTTCTTT. Its protein product is CASRRQRNTEAFF.

This clonotype has a handful of counts. The chain employs TRBV3-1 and TRBJ2-2, with TRBD1 matching 7 bases. The CDR3 has 14 residues. V was clipped by 6 bases and J by 5 bases; unmatched bases: 6. CDR1 is LGHDT and CDR2 is YNNKEL in the germline V gene (reference sequence). CDR3 DNA: TGTGCCAGCAGAGACGCAGGGGGAACCGGGGAGCTGTTTTTT. Residues: CASRDAGGTGELFF.

This clonotype was seen ten or more times. The V call is TRBV6-2 or TRBV6-3, the J call TRBJ2-3; D gene unclear. The CDR3 length is 14 residues. V lost 0 bases and J lost 4, with 8 bases in between. From germline, CDR1 is MNHEY and CDR2 SVGEGT. The CDR3 DNA sequence: TGTGCCAGCAGTTACTCTAGGGTAGCAGATACGCAGTATTTT. The encoded protein is CASSYSRVADTQYF.

This clonotype occurred many times. The V gene is TRBV5-1, the J gene TRBJ2-2; TRBD2 matches at 13 bases. Germline V gene sequence: CDR1 SGHRS, CDR2 YFSETQ. The CDR3 runs to 17 residues. Trimming at V came to 6 bases and at J to 7 bases, leaving 12 bases not matched to a gene. CDR3 DNA: TGCGCCAGCACGAAACTGGGGACTAGCGGGATTGTCGGGGAGCTGTTTTTT. It codes for CASTKLGTSGIVGELFF.

This clonotype has a handful of counts. The V call is TRBV6-5, the J call TRBJ2-7; D gene unclear. This CDR3 comprises 17 residues. The V gene's germline CDR1 is MNHEY and CDR2 SVGAGI. Trimming removed 1 base from V and 3 bases from J, with 19 bases in between. This CDR3 reads CASSYLGPRPKSYEQYF. CDR3 bases: TGTGCCAGCAGTTACTTAGGGCCGAGACCAAAGAGCTACGAGCAGTACTTC.

This clonotype was counted ten times or more. The germline gene is not matched at one end of the junction; a read error may be the cause. The chain is built from TRBV30 and TRBJ2-7; D perhaps matches TRBD1 (6 bases). Germline lookup yields CDR1 GTSNPN and CDR2 SVGIG (reference sequence). The CDR3 has 10 residues. The CDR3 region has the DNA TGTGCCTGGGGACAGTACGAGCAGTACTTT. Protein product: CAWGQYEQYF. Full variable domain (missing parts from reference TRBV30 and TRBJ2-7): SQTIHQWPATLVQPVGSPLSLECTVEGTSNPNLYWYRQAAGRGLQLLFYSVGIGQISSEVPQNLSASRPQDRQFILSSKKLLLSDSGFYLCAWGQYEQYFGPGTRLTVT.

This clonotype appeared a few times. The rearrangement joins TRBV3-1 to TRBJ2-7, with 8 bases that match TRBD2. Germline CDR1 reads LGHDT; CDR2 reads YNNKEL (reference sequence). There are 17 residues in the CDR3. The ends lost 4 bases at V and 3 bases at J; junction bases unmatched: 14. CDR3 in amino acids: CASSRTAASGFHYEQYF. The CDR3 DNA sequence: TGTGCCAGCAGCCGCACAGCGGCTAGCGGGTTCCACTACGAGCAGTACTTC.

This clonotype occurred many times. V usage is TRBV6-1 and J usage is TRBJ1-2; no clear D. Germline V gene data show CDR1 as MNHNS and CDR2 as SASEGT. V was clipped by 4 bases and J by 5 bases, with 14 bases between them. The CDR3 has 14 amino acids. The CDR3 nucleotides are TGTGCCAGCAGTGTGATGGCAGATTCATATGGCTACACCTTC. Residues: CASSVMADSYGYTF.

V usage is TRBV4-2 and J usage is TRBJ2-5, with D unclear. The CDR3 spans 14 residues. V was pared by 1 base and J by 4 bases, with 10 bases between. Germline CDR1 reads LGHNA; CDR2 reads YNFKEQ. This CDR3 is CASSQGQVGETQYF. The DNA for the CDR3 is TGTGCCAGCAGCCAAGGTCAGGTTGGAGAGACCCAGTACTTC.

There are a few counts of this clonotype. CDR3 nucleotides: TGTGCCAGCAGTTTACGGGCCGGAGAAGCTTTCTTT. Its protein product is CASSLRAGEAFF. The chain combines TRBV27 with TRBJ1-1, with D uncertain. The CDR3 contains 12 residues. V was clipped by 2 bases and J by 8 bases, with 9 bases between them. The germline V gene has CDR1 MNHEY and CDR2 SMNVEV (reference sequence).

This clonotype was counted at least ten times. The gene calls are TRBV4-1 and TRBJ1-2; TRBD1 might be the D (6 bases). Trimming removed 4 bases at V and 5 bases at J, with 17 bases between. The CDR3 is 15 amino acids. Germline assignment: CDR1 MGHRA and CDR2 YSYEKL. In DNA form, the CDR3 reads TGCGCCAGCAGCCGAGAGGGTAGGACAGCTTATGGCTACACCTTC. Its protein is CASSREGRTAYGYTF.

This clonotype was seen at least ten times. The genes are TRBV28 and TRBJ2-4, with D perhaps matching TRBD1 or TRBD2 (5 bases each). Trimming took 7 bases from V and 3 from J, leaving 16 bases between them. CDR3 length: 15 amino acids. Germline V lookup: CDR1 MDHEN, CDR2 SYDVKM. The DNA of the CDR3 is TGTGCCAGCACTTTGCTGGGGGTCGGCAAAAACATTCAGTACTTC. Translation gives CASTLLGVGKNIQYF.

This clonotype was found many times. V and J are TRBV28 and TRBJ1-2, with 10 bases identical to TRBD1. Per germline, CDR1 MDHEN and CDR2 SYDVKM. The trim removed 6 bases at V and 7 bases at J, leaving 8 bases unmatched. The CDR3 loop spans 14 amino acids. Here the CDR3 DNA reads TGTGCCAGCAGCCTGACAGGGGGCGCGGGTGGCTACACCTTC. Translating it yields CASSLTGGAGGYTF.

Only a few counts were recorded for this clonotype. The V call is TRBV20-1, the J call TRBJ1-1; TRBD1 is a possible D gene (6 bases). The germline V gene encodes CDR1 DFQATT and CDR2 SNEGSKA (reference sequence). Trimming removed 3 bases at V and 0 bases at J, with 14 bases between. The length of the CDR3 is 15 residues. CDR3 coding DNA: TGCAGTGCTAGGGTGGGGGGCTCAATGAACACTGAAGCTTTCTTT. Its protein product is CSARVGGSMNTEAFF.

The chain combines TRBV10-1 with TRBJ2-3, with 7 bases identical to TRBD2. The V segment lost 3 bases and the J segment 4 bases; nucleotides outside the gene matches: 7. Germline V lookup: CDR1 WNHNN, CDR2 SYGVQD (reference sequence). The CDR3 extends over 15 amino acids. The CDR3 nucleotides read TGCGCCAGCAGTGAAGGGTCCCGGGGGGCAGATACGCAGTATTTT. Its translation is CASSEGSRGADTQYF.